These T cell receptor beta chains were read from a single sample in a study of early T cells in non-severe SARS-CoV-2 infection. TCRdb itself ran the 5' RACE reads through MiXCR, one entry per CDR3 protein. The sample has under 45,000 distinct CDR3 sequences, more than 4.5% seen once. The sample in question was whole blood, obtained at baseline. The source is an adult who was a healthcare worker with PCR-confirmed SARS-CoV-2 infection or an uninfected control (not recorded which). CDR3s include the opening cysteine and the closing phenylalanine or tryptophan. A D gene is named only where the DNA matches it firmly. Size is stated for part of the rows, as once, few or many counts, or as a class when the clone is expanded.

j_call clone_size d_call v_call cdr3_nt cdr3_aa
TRBJ1-2 few - TRBV12-3/TRBV12-4 TGTGCCAGCAAAAGAGGAAATCGGGAGGACTATGGCTACACCTTC CASKRGNREDYGYTF
TRBJ2-1 many TRBD1 TRBV28 TGTGCCAGCAGTTACAGGGACAGGGTAAGGAATGAGCAGTTCTTC CASSYRDRVRNEQFF
TRBJ2-1 - TRBD2 TRBV29-1 TGCAGCGTTCAAGAGGCCCGGGAGGGGGATGAGCAGTTCTTC CSVQEAREGDEQFF
TRBJ1-1 many - TRBV12-3/TRBV12-4 TGTGCCAGCAGTCCGGACAGTATGAACACTGAAGCTTTCTTT CASSPDSMNTEAFF
TRBJ2-3 few - TRBV20-1 TGCAGTGTGAGAAGACCCACAGATACGCAGTATTTT CSVRRPTDTQYF
TRBJ2-3 - TRBD2 TRBV28 TGTGCCAGCAGTTCCCCCGCTAGCGGGAGGGCCCAAGATACGCAGTATTTT CASSSPASGRAQDTQYF
TRBJ1-2 many - TRBV2 TGTGCCAGCACCTTAGATTCGGCTAACTATGGCTACACCTTC CASTLDSANYGYTF
TRBJ1-1 many - TRBV7-9 TGTGCCAGCAGCACAGGGAGAAACACTGAAGCTTTCTTT CASSTGRNTEAFF
TRBJ2-1 many TRBD2 TRBV7-9 TGTGCCAGCAGCCCCCCTTCGGCGGGAGGTAATGAGCAGTTCTTC CASSPPSAGGNEQFF
TRBJ2-7 many - TRBV11-2 TGTGCCAGCAGCGCCCTCCCTTACGAGCAGTACTTC CASSALPYEQYF
TRBJ2-3 many TRBD1 TRBV6-5 TGTGCCAGCAGTCATCGACAGGGTCCAGATACGCAGTATTTT CASSHRQGPDTQYF
TRBJ1-1 few - TRBV29-1 TGCAGCGTTGACGGCGGGAACACTGAAGCTTTCTTT CSVDGGNTEAFF
TRBJ2-1 many TRBD2 TRBV2 TGTGCCAGCAGTGGCGGGGGGTTCAATGAGCAGTTCTTC CASSGGGFNEQFF
TRBJ2-3 many TRBD2 TRBV13 TGTGCCAGCAGCTTACTGTCGGGACTAGCGGGTGTTGGAGATACGCAGTATTTT CASSLLSGLAGVGDTQYF
TRBJ1-1 many - TRBV27 TGTGCCAGCAGTTTATCGATCCATAACACTGAAGCTTTCTTT CASSLSIHNTEAFF
TRBJ2-1 many - TRBV29-1 TGCAGCGTTGTAGGGGTTGACGGCAATGAGCAGTTCTTC CSVVGVDGNEQFF
TRBJ1-4 many - TRBV20-1 TGCAGTGCTAGGTTGGGGGCCCCTAATGAAAAACTGTTTTTT CSARLGAPNEKLFF
TRBJ2-1 many - TRBV5-1 TGCGCCAGCAGCCGAGACAACCTCAATGAGCAGTTCTTC CASSRDNLNEQFF
TRBJ2-3 many - TRBV20-1 TGCAGTGCTGGTGTGACGGGATCTGATACGCAGTATTTT CSAGVTGSDTQYF
TRBJ1-5 - - TRBV12-3/TRBV12-4 TGTGCCAGCAGTCCGAAGGGGACTAGCAATCAGCCCCAGCATTTT CASSPKGTSNQPQHF
TRBJ1-2 few - TRBV28 TGTGCCAGCAGTTTTGCCCACCTCTATGGCTACACCTTC CASSFAHLYGYTF
TRBJ2-5 many TRBD1 TRBV9 TGTGCCAGCAGCGGCGAGACAGGGGATAGGGGGACCCAGTACTTC CASSGETGDRGTQYF
TRBJ2-1 many TRBD1 TRBV5-1 TGCGCCAGCAGCGACACAGGGGGCTCCTACAATGAGCAGTTCTTC CASSDTGGSYNEQFF
TRBJ2-1 few TRBD2 TRBV28 TGTGCCAGCAGTTTGTTAGCGGGGCCCCACAATGAGCAGTTCTTC CASSLLAGPHNEQFF
TRBJ2-1 many - TRBV14 TGTGCCAGCAGCCAAGGGCCAGCATCCTACAATGAGCAGTTCTTC CASSQGPASYNEQFF
TRBJ1-1 - - TRBV28 TGTGCCAGCAGTTTACTTACTCCCTACACTGAAGCTTTCTTT CASSLLTPYTEAFF
TRBJ2-1 many - TRBV7-9 TGTGCCAGCAGCTTAGCTTGGAGCAGCTCCTACAATGAGCAGTTCTTC CASSLAWSSSYNEQFF
TRBJ2-2 - - TRBV20-1 TGCAGTGCCTCACCCGGGGGGCCCGTCACCGGGGAGCTGTTTTTT CSASPGGPVTGELFF
TRBJ2-2 - - TRBV7-9 TGTGCCAGCAGCTTTCCGTCGGCCGGGGAGCTGTTTTTT CASSFPSAGELFF